This TCR beta chain emerged from a study of blood T cell repertoires in COVID-19. Study in general: The United States, Italy and Spain were the sources of the acute and convalescent COVID-19 samples. The analysed material was cDNA or gDNA that came from T cells, B-cell-depleted T cells, or PBMCs.

The Seattle patients joined while their infection was active and were tracked longitudinally afterward. As handled by the study authors: Amplification of reference gene primers provided the estimated nucleated cell counts. Repertoires were generated with immunoSEQ multiplex PCR, while TCRdb's copy carries only in-frame clones and drops some. The V and J calls and clone size are taken from that table; D and trimming were inferred from the DNA. Among some 400,000 clones listed, approximately 89% were seen once. Unmatched junction bases numbered 7, after V lost 5 bases and J lost 3 bases. Germline CDR1 reads SGHVS; CDR2 reads FQNEAQ. The CDR3 covers 14 residues.

Sequencing used peripheral blood. The sequence derives from a woman aged 60 to 75 with COVID-19, enrolled during active disease. This chain joins TRBV7-8 and TRBJ2-7; the match to TRBD1 covers 7 bases. CDR3 in amino acids: CASSISRDSYEQYF. The CDR3 DNA sequence: TGTGCCAGCAGCATAAGCCGGGACAGCTACGAGCAGTACTTC.